Sequencing of this TCR beta chain was carried out in a study of cytomegalovirus exposure and HLA in healthy donors. General observations from the study: Per published reports, the classifier diagnosed cytomegalovirus status with high specificity and sensitivity. A cluster of highly shared sequence variants was likely a sequencing artifact. On later analysis, the bulk of CMV-associated TCR beta chains appeared to be HLA-restricted.

Germline assignment: CDR1 PRHDT and CDR2 FYEKMQ (reference sequence). J was trimmed by 6 bases and V by 3 bases; bases with no gene match: 4. The CDR3 length is 14 residues. With respect to this clone: No antigen is known for it.

The PCR was carried out with 60 Vbeta primers and 13 Jbeta primers. Generated by immunoSEQ multiplex PCR, the TCRdb table keeps only in-frame clones and is missing some. Among 160,000 or so clones listed, roughly 65% were seen once. These donors counted as nominally healthy when sampled, but unrecorded immune exposures were likely. This rearrangement joins TRBV13 to TRBJ1-5, with 8 nucleotides matching TRBD1. The sequence came from a young man in good health and CMV-seropositive. Sample: PBMCs. CDR3 sequence (DNA): TGTGCCAGCAGCTTTGGACAGGGAAGTCAGCCCCAGCATTTT. Translating gives CASSFGQGSQPQHF.